The 13 T cell receptor beta chains given below trace back to one sample, sequenced in a study of control samples from healthy donors and cancer patients. Sequenced by immunoSEQ multiplex PCR; TCRdb stores in-frame clones only, minus some. The sample lists around 93,000 clones, roughly 92% occurring once. The specimen sequenced was blood. The receptors shown here come from a human donor in good health. The donor label of this sample is uncertain.

The genes are TRBV7-7 and TRBJ1-4; D gene ambiguous. The CDR3 covers 15 residues. Trimming took 2 bases from V and 5 from J, leaving 12 bases between them. In germline, CDR1 is SSHAT, CDR2 FNYEAQ (reference sequence). The CDR3 loop is CASSLLGGPNEKLFF. CDR3 nucleotide sequence: TGTGCCAGCAGCTTACTGGGAGGTCCCAATGAAAAACTGTTTTTT.

This clone was seen a few times. This chain joins TRBV7-2 and TRBJ1-6; D is possibly TRBD1 (5 bases). The CDR3 is 12 amino acids. V lost 5 bases, J lost 13 bases, and 12 bases lay in between. The germline V gene encodes CDR1 SGHTA and CDR2 FQGNSA. CDR3 residues: CASSRTLVPLHF. DNA for the CDR3: TGTGCCAGCAGCAGGACACTCGTCCCCCTCCACTTT.

This clone was detected a few times. The chain uses TRBV10-2 and TRBJ1-5, with unresolved D. V lost 2 bases, J lost 7 bases, and 6 bases lay in between. The CDR3 totals 12 residues. Germline loops: CDR1 WSHSY, CDR2 SAAADI. CDR3 loop: CASSEERQPQHF. The CDR3 bases are TGCGCCAGCAGTGAGGAACGGCAGCCCCAGCATTTT.

In the case of this clone: In the same sample, other DNA sequences code for this CDR3. The chain is built from TRBV2 and TRBJ1-5, with D unresolved. The germline gives CDR1 SNHLY, CDR2 FYNNEI. The CDR3 totals 13 residues. V was clipped by 4 bases and J by 0 bases, with 4 bases between them. CDR3 region: CASSGDSNQPQHF. The CDR3 DNA is TGTGCCAGCAGTGGTGATAGCAATCAGCCCCAGCATTTT.

The V call is TRBV5-1, the J call TRBJ1-1, with D possibly matching TRBD1 (5 bases). Trimming took off 4 bases at V and 4 bases at J, with 11 bases between the two ends. The CDR3 contains 13 residues. Per the germline V gene, CDR1 is SGHRS and CDR2 is YFSETQ. The CDR3, as DNA: TGCGCCAGCAGCGGCGGGGGTTTCACTGAAGCTTTCTTT. Protein sequence: CASSGGGFTEAFF.

The chain couples TRBV4-1 to TRBJ1-1, with D uncertain. CDR3 size: 14 residues. From germline, CDR1 is MGHRA and CDR2 YSYEKL. Trimming removed 1 base at V and 2 bases at J, with 8 bases between. The CDR3 DNA sequence: TGCGCCAGCAGCCAAGTAAACATAAACACTGAAGCTTTCTTT. Residues: CASSQVNINTEAFF.

The rearrangement joins TRBV11-2 to TRBJ2-7; no firm D call. The CDR3 loop spans 13 amino acids. CDR1 and CDR2 from the germline V gene are SGHAT and FQNNGV. V lost 0 bases and J 8 bases, leaving 11 bases between the germline ends. CDR3: CASSLEVGRKQYF. The CDR3 DNA is TGTGCCAGCAGCTTAGAGGTAGGACGGAAGCAGTACTTC.

This rearrangement joins TRBV7-2 to TRBJ2-1; D could derive from TRBD1 or TRBD2 (5 bases each). The CDR3 totals 12 residues. Trimming removed 2 bases at V and 10 bases at J, with 9 bases between. CDR1 is SGHTA and CDR2 is FQGNSA in the germline V gene. CDR3 region: CASSLWGNEQFF. CDR3 DNA sequence: TGTGCCAGCAGCTTATGGGGGAACGAGCAGTTCTTC.

This chain connects TRBV12-3 or TRBV12-4 to TRBJ1-1, with D hard to call. The CDR3 loop spans 12 amino acids. V was pared by 6 bases and J by 10 bases, with 15 bases between. Written as DNA, the CDR3 is TGTGCCAGCAGGGTGGACGGCCCGTCAGCTTTCTTT. Translating it yields CASRVDGPSAFF.

The rearrangement joins TRBV2 to TRBJ1-4; unclear D gene. The CDR3 sequence is 14 residues long. Germline V lookup: CDR1 SNHLY, CDR2 FYNNEI. With 3 bases removed from V and 8 bases from J, the gap between germline ends came to 13 bases. This CDR3 reads CASSDTPQEEKLFF. CDR3 nucleotides: TGTGCCAGCAGTGACACTCCCCAAGAAGAAAAACTGTTTTTT.

This clone appeared a few times. The rearrangement links TRBV12-3 or TRBV12-4 to TRBJ1-1, with unresolved D. V was trimmed by 6 bases and J by 0 bases, leaving 8 bases between them. The CDR3 is 13 amino acids. In DNA, the CDR3 is TGTGCCAGCAGCGGTGCGATGAACACTGAAGCTTTCTTT. It yields the protein CASSGAMNTEAFF.

As DNA, the CDR3 is TGCAGTGCTAGTCGGAACACTGAAGCTTTCTTT. This sequence encodes CSASRNTEAFF. The gene calls are TRBV20-1 and TRBJ1-1; D not certain. This CDR3 is built from 11 residues. CDR1 DFQATT and CDR2 SNEGSKA come from the germline V gene (reference sequence). The V gene lost 3 bases and the J gene lost 1 base, with 3 bases spanning the gap.

In this sample, this clone turned up once. This chain connects TRBV5-1 to TRBJ1-2; 7 bases align to TRBD1. Looked up from germline, CDR1 is SGHRS and CDR2 is YFSETQ. This CDR3 has 16 amino acids. The junction had 11 bases not matched to a gene; V was cut back by 4 bases and J by 2 bases. CDR3 nucleotides: TGCGCCAGCAGCCAATATTACAGGGGAGAGAACTATGGCTACACCTTC. This codes for CASSQYYRGENYGYTF.